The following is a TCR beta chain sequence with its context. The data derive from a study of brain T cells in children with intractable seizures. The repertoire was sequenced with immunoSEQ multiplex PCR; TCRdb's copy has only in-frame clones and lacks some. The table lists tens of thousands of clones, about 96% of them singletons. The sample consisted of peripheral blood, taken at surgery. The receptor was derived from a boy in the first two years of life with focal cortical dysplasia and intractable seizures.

CDR3 sequence: CASASGGAEEQFF. For the CDR3, the DNA is TGTGCCAGCGCTAGCGGGGGGGCCGAGGAGCAGTTCTTC. This chain connects TRBV6-5 to TRBJ2-1; 12 nucleotides match TRBD2. Unmatched junction bases numbered 6, after V lost 8 bases and J lost 10 bases. Germline V gene data show CDR1 as MNHEY and CDR2 as SVGAGI. This CDR3 has 13 residues.